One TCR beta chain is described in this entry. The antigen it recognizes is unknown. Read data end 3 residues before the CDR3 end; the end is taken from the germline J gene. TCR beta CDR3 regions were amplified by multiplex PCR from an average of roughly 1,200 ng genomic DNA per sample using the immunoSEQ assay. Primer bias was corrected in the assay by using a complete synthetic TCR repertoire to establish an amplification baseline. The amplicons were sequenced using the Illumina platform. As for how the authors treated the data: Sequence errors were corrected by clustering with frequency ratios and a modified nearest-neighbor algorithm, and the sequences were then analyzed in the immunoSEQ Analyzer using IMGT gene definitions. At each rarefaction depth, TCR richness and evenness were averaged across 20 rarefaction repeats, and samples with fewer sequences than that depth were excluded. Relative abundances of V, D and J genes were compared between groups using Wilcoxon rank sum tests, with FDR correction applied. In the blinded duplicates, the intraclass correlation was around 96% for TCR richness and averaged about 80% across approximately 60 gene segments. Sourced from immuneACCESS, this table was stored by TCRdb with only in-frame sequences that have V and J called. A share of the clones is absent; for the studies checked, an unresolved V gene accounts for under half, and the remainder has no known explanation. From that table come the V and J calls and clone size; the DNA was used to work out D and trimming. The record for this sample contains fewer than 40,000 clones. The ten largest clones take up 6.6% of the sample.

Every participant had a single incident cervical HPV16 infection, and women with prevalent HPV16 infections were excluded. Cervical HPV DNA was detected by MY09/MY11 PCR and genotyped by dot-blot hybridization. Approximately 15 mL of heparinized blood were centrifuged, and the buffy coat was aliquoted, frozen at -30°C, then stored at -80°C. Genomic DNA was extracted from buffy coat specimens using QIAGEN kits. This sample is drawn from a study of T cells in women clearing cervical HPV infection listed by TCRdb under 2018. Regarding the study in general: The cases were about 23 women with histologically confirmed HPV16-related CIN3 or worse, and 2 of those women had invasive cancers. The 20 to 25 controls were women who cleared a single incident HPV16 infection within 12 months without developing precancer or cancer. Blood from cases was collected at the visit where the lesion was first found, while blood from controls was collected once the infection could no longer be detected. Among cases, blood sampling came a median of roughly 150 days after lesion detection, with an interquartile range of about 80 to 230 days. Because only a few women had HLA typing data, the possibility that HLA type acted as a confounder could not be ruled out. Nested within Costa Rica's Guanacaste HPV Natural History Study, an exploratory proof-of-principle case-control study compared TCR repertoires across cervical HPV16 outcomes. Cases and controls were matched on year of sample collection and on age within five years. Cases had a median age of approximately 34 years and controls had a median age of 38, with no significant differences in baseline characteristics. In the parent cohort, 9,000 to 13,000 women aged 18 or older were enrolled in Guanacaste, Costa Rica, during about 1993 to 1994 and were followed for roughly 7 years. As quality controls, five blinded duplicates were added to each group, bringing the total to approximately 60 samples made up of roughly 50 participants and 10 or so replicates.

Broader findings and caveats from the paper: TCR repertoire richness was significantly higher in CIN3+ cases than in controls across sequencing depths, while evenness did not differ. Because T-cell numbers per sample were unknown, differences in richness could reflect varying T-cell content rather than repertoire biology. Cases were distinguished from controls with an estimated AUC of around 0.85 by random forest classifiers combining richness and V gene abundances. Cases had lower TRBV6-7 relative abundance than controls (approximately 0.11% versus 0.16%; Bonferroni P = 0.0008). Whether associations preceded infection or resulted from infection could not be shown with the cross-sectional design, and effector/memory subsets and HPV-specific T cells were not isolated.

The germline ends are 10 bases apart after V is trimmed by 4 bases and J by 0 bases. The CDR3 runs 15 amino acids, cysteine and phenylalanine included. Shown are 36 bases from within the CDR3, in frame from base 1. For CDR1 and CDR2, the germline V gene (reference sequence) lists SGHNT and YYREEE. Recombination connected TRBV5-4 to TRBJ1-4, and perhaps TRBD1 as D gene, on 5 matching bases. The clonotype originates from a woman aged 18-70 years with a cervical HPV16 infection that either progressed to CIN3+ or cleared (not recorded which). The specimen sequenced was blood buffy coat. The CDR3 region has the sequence CASSPGGATNEKLFF. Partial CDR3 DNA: TGTGCCAGCAGCCCCGGGGGAGCAACTAATGAAAAA.